One sample yielded the 19 T cell receptor beta chains listed below, sequenced in a study of T cells in women clearing cervical HPV infection. TCRdb's table, derived via immunoSEQ multiplex PCR, lists solely in-frame clones and lacks some. This sample carries tens of thousands of clones, with 35% to 45% going to the ten biggest clones. Sequences were obtained from blood buffy coat. The receptors come from a woman aged 18 to 75 with a cervical HPV16 infection that either progressed to CIN3+ or cleared (not recorded which).

Regarding this clone: The CDR3 goes on 3 residues after the read ends, and that part is filled in from the germline J gene. The chain is built from TRBV18 and TRBJ2-3; TRBD2 might be the D (5 bases). The CDR3 spans 13 residues. Germline CDR1 reads KGHSH; CDR2 reads LQKENI. CDR3 region: CASSPLRAETQYF. The CDR3 DNA, read in part, is TGTGCCAGCTCACCCCTGAGGGCCGAGACG.

Note on this clone: The read ends 3 residues early relative to the CDR3; the germline J gene fills the gap. The rearrangement links TRBV29-1 to TRBJ2-6, with D tentatively TRBD2 (6 bases). Per the germline V gene, CDR1 is SQVTM and CDR2 is ANQGSEA. This CDR3 comprises 16 residues. V lost 3 bases, J lost 0 bases, and 12 bases lay in between. The CDR3: CSVDASESSGANVLTF. The covered CDR3 bases are TGCAGCGTTGATGCTAGCGAGAGCTCTGGGGCCAACGTC.

A note on this clone: The CDR3 end lies 3 residues beyond the end of the read and is filled in from the germline J gene. This chain joins TRBV5-1 and TRBJ2-3, with TRBD2 as a possible D gene (6 bases). The CDR3 loop spans 14 amino acids. Looked up from germline, CDR1 is SGHRS and CDR2 is YFSETQ. V gave up 3 bases and J gave up 2 bases, with 10 bases separating them. CDR3 bases read: TGCGCCAGCAGCTGGAGGGCGAACACAGATACG. Amino acid sequence: CASSWRANTDT. The full CDR3 is CASSWRANTDTQYF.

In regard to this clone: The observed sequence ends 3 residues before the CDR3 terminus, with the missing tail filled in from the germline J gene. The V gene is TRBV29-1, the J gene TRBJ1-1, with a weak D call TRBD1 (5 bases). Germline lookup yields CDR1 SQVTM and CDR2 ANQGSEA. Trimming took 6 bases from V and 0 from J, leaving 17 bases between them. The CDR3 extends over 15 amino acids. The CDR3 loop is CSVGGGQAVNTEAFF. The sequenced part of the CDR3 DNA is TGCAGCGTCGGGGGAGGGCAAGCGGTGAACACTGAA.

A note on this clone: The sequence runs out 3 residues before the end of the CDR3; the remainder is reconstructed from the germline J gene. J is TRBJ2-3 and V is TRBV20-1; D could derive from TRBD1 or TRBD2 (5 bases each). The CDR3 extends over 14 amino acids. Germline loops: CDR1 DFQATT, CDR2 SNEGSKA (reference sequence). The V end was cut by 6 bases, the J end by 8 bases, with 21 bases between. The CDR3 protein is CSAREWEVPGTQYF. The CDR3 DNA, read in part, is TGCAGTGCCAGGGAGTGGGAAGTCCCAGGTACG.

Note on this clone: Coverage ceases 3 residues before the CDR3 finishes, and the germline J gene fills in the end. The chain joins TRBV30 to TRBJ1-1, with D unclear. Trimming cost V 0 bases and J 4 bases, with 18 bases left between them. Germline V gene data show CDR1 as GTSNPN and CDR2 as SVGIG (reference sequence). CDR3 length: 16 amino acids. The sequenced CDR3 bases are TGTGCCTGGAGTGTATCTTTTGGGCCTCTCAGCACTGAA. This translates into CAWSVSFGPLSTE. The CDR3, in full, reads CAWSVSFGPLSTEAFF.

Remarks on this clone: The missing CDR3 end, 3 residues past where the read stops, is filled in from the germline J gene. The rearrangement links TRBV5-1 to TRBJ2-6, with D possibly matching TRBD1 (6 bases). The V gene lost 2 bases and the J gene lost 0 bases, with 15 bases spanning the gap. The CDR3 loop spans 18 amino acids. CDR1 and CDR2 (germline): SGHRS, YFSETQ. CDR3 loop: CASSFLNLQGSGANVLTF. The part of the CDR3 DNA that was read is TGCGCCAGCAGCTTCCTAAACTTACAGGGCTCTGGGGCCAACGTC.

Notes on this clone: Read data end 3 residues before the CDR3 end; the end is taken from the germline J gene. The V call is TRBV28, the J call TRBJ2-3; 10 bases match TRBD1. V lost 6 bases to trimming and J lost 5 bases; unmatched junction nucleotides: 14. Germline-derived CDR1 and CDR2 are MDHEN and SYDVKM. The CDR3 covers 17 residues. The CDR3 bases that were read are TGTGCCAGCAGCCCAGCAACCGGGACAGGGGAAGGAGATACG. Its translation: CASSPATGTGEGDT. The entire CDR3 protein reads CASSPATGTGEGDTQYF.

Concerning this clone: The CDR3 is cut off 3 residues early in the read; its end comes from the germline J gene. The rearrangement joins TRBV20-1 to TRBJ2-1; 9 bases align to TRBD2. With V trimmed by 0 bases and J by 7 bases, 7 bases remained unmatched. The CDR3 has 15 amino acids. The V gene's germline CDR1 is DFQATT and CDR2 SNEGSKA (reference sequence). This CDR3 is CSARDGLAGMNEQFF. The DNA read from the CDR3 is TGCAGTGCTAGAGATGGGCTAGCGGGAATGAATGAG.

With regard to this clone: The read ends 3 residues shy of where the CDR3 ends; the end is completed using the germline J gene. The chain joins TRBV7-3 to TRBJ2-1; 11 nucleotides match TRBD2. The CDR3 is 16 residues long. Trimming took 2 bases from V and 8 from J; bases not matched to a gene: 8. Germline CDR1 is SGHTA and CDR2 is FQGTGA. The sequenced CDR3 bases are TGTGCCAGCAGCTTAGGGGCTAGCGGGAGGTTTGATGAG. The encoded protein is CASSLGASGRFDE. The entire CDR3 protein is CASSLGASGRFDEQFF.

As for this clone: The read is 3 residues too short to cover the CDR3 end, so that end is filled in from the germline J gene. This chain links TRBV7-9 with TRBJ2-5; D is perhaps TRBD2 (5 bases). CDR3 length: 14 amino acids. Trimming cost V 3 bases and J 7 bases, with 15 bases left between them. CDR1 is SEHNR and CDR2 is FQNEAQ in the germline V gene (reference sequence). This CDR3 reads CASSFGEDSGTQYF. The CDR3 DNA, read in part, is TGTGCCAGCAGCTTTGGCGAGGACTCGGGGACC.

On this clone: Read sequence stops 3 residues before the CDR3 end, and the germline J gene provides the missing end. The genes are TRBV7-3 and TRBJ2-2; a possible D gene is TRBD1 (6 bases). CDR1 and CDR2 (germline): SGHTA, FQGTGA. The V end lost 4 bases, the J end lost 5 bases, and 8 bases lay between the germline ends. The CDR3 length is 13 residues. The CDR3 loop is CASSSQGTGELFF. The part of the CDR3 DNA that was read is TGTGCCAGCAGCTCCCAGGGGACCGGGGAG.

About this clone itself: The read ends 3 residues shy of where the CDR3 ends; the end is completed using the germline J gene. The V gene is TRBV7-2, the J gene TRBJ2-2; D is possibly TRBD2 (5 bases). There are 15 residues in the CDR3. From germline, CDR1 is SGHTA and CDR2 FQGNSA. Partial CDR3 DNA: TGTGCCAGCAGCCCCTCCGGTCTAGCTAATGAAAAG. Encoded protein: CASSPSGLANEK. The full CDR3 reads CASSPSGLANEKLFF.

Regarding this clone: Read sequence stops 3 residues before the CDR3 end, and the germline J gene provides the missing end. The chain links TRBV14 to TRBJ1-2; TRBD1 matches 8 bases. The V gene end was trimmed by 1 base and the J gene end by 3 bases; junction bases not matched to a gene: 7. Germline-derived CDR1 and CDR2 are SGHDN and FVKESK. CDR3 size: 16 residues. The CDR3 loop reads CASSQGGQGRYYGYTF. The sequenced CDR3 bases are TGTGCCAGCAGCCAAGGAGGACAGGGAAGGTACTATGGC.

On this clone: The read ends 3 residues before the CDR3 terminus; that terminus is restored from the germline J gene. The V gene is TRBV6-2 or TRBV6-3, the J gene TRBJ2-3; 10 bases are a match to TRBD2. The CDR3 is 16 residues long. In germline, CDR1 is MNHEY, CDR2 SVGEGT. The sequenced CDR3 bases are TGTGCCAGCAGTTACTTTACTAGCGGGATAGGGGAGACG. This gives the protein CASSYFTSGIGET. The CDR3 in full is CASSYFTSGIGETQYF.

Concerning this clone itself: The read stops 3 residues short of the end of the CDR3; the missing end is completed from the germline J gene. This chain links TRBV18 with TRBJ2-7, with 16 bases fitting TRBD2. The V segment lost 1 base and the J segment 4 bases; nucleotides outside the gene matches: 13. From germline, CDR1 is KGHSH and CDR2 LQKENI. This CDR3 has 20 amino acids. The sequenced CDR3 bases are TGTGCCAGCTCACCACAATTTTCTCCGGGACTAGCGGGAGGGTGGTACGAG. Translated: CASSPQFSPGLAGGWYE. The complete CDR3 sequence is CASSPQFSPGLAGGWYEQYF.

A word on this clone: The CDR3 goes on 3 residues after the read ends, and that part is filled in from the germline J gene. J is TRBJ2-7 and V is TRBV6-2 or TRBV6-3; TRBD1 aligns across 7 bases. The V segment lost 2 bases and the J segment 6 bases; nucleotides outside the gene matches: 13. Germline CDR1 and CDR2: MNHEY and SVGEGT. The CDR3 contains 16 residues. The covered CDR3 bases are TGTGCCAGCAGTTACCGTAGGGACAGTTCGATCCGCGAG. It translates to CASSYRRDSSIRE. The CDR3 as a whole reads CASSYRRDSSIREQYF.

As regards this clone: The observed sequence ends 3 residues before the CDR3 terminus, with the missing tail filled in from the germline J gene. The chain joins TRBV19 to TRBJ1-2, with D uncertain. Germline V lookup: CDR1 LNHDA, CDR2 SQIVND (reference sequence). This CDR3 is built from 14 residues. V lost 7 bases and J 0 bases, leaving 12 bases between the germline ends. The sequenced CDR3 bases are TGTGCCAGTACCAACAACAGAGCTAACTATGGC. It encodes CASTNNRANYG. The whole CDR3 sequence is CASTNNRANYGYTF. Full variable domain (rest looked up from reference TRBV19 and TRBJ1-2): DGGITQSPKYLFRKEGQNVTLSCEQNLNHDAMYWYRQDPGQGLRLIYYSQIVNDFQKGDIAEGYSVSREKKESFPLTVTSAQKNPTAFYLCASTNNRANYGYTFGSGTRLTVV.

The sequenced CDR3 bases are TGTGCCAGCAGCCTCCGGACAGCGAGCTATGGC. This codes for CASSLRTASYG. The entire CDR3 protein reads CASSLRTASYGYTF. This chain connects TRBV11-2 to TRBJ1-2, with D possibly TRBD1 on 6 matching bases. The CDR3 end falls 3 residues outside the read, so it is completed with the germline J gene. The CDR3 loop spans 14 amino acids. Trimming stripped 5 bases from V and 4 bases from J, with 14 bases between. Germline CDR1 SGHAT, CDR2 FQNNGV.